The clone carrying this T cell receptor beta chain was counted at least ten times. What it binds is not known. The data are from a study of CD8+ T cells in alopecia areata. Extraction and reverse transcription of RNA yielded cDNA as the sequencing template. Assay used: immunoSEQ multiplex PCR; TCRdb lists only in-frame clones, some missing. In the table there are 150,000 to 160,000 clones, around half of which are singletons. From germline, CDR1 is MRHNA and CDR2 SNTAGT. The CDR3 contains 14 residues. Deletions cut 2 bases from V and 6 bases from J, with 10 bases between. Study-wide findings and caveats: Alopecia totalis/universalis scalp especially showed more expanded CD8+ clones than normal scalp. Besides other cells, scalp samples also yield sequences of resident alphabeta T cells from normal skin. Patients showed less clear TCR sequence sharing than mice, possibly partly because of HLA diversity.

Patients with alopecia areata provided lesional scalp punch biopsies as well as peripheral blood. This clonotype originated in a human donor with alopecia areata. The material sequenced was CD8+ T cells sorted from blood, taken at week 0. V and J are TRBV6-4 and TRBJ2-2, with D maybe TRBD1 (6 bases). The chain's CDR3 is CASSDGGQSGELFF. CDR3 bases: TGTGCCAGCAGTGACGGGGGCCAGTCCGGGGAGCTGTTTTTT.